The subject of this entry is one T cell receptor (beta chain). Under the authors' procedure: For nucleated cells, counts were estimated from reference gene primer amplification. Profiled with immunoSEQ multiplex PCR; TCRdb holds only in-frame clones, not every one. V, J and clone size are taken as reported in that table, and D and trimming were inferred from the DNA itself. The data contain approximately 170,000 clones, about 88% of them singletons. This entry is derived from a study of blood T cell repertoires in COVID-19. Looking at the study overall: COVID-19 samples from acute and convalescent phases originated in the United States, Italy and Spain.

Germline lookup yields CDR1 SGHTS and CDR2 YDEGEE. Between the trimmed V and J ends, which lost 1 base and 7 bases, there was a span of 6 bases. This CDR3 region has 13 residues. Sequencing was performed on peripheral blood. The rearrangement links TRBV5-8 to TRBJ1-6; D is unclear. This TCR was recovered from a man between 60 and 75 years old with acute or convalescent COVID-19. The CDR3 is CASSLIRNSPLHF. In nucleotides, the CDR3 is TGTGCCAGCAGCTTGATACGGAATTCACCCCTCCACTTT.